This T cell receptor (beta chain) was profiled in a study of blood T cell repertoires in COVID-19. Study details: COVID-19 samples from acute and convalescent phases originated in the United States, Italy and Spain. Sample material is recorded as cDNA or gDNA derived from T cells, B-cell-depleted T cells, or PBMCs.

In the original processing: Counts of nucleated cells, estimated from reference gene primer amplification, were obtained. Profiling relied on immunoSEQ multiplex PCR, and the TCRdb table lists in-frame clones only, not all of them. That table furnishes V, J and clone size, whereas the DNA furnished D and trimming. The table includes 80,000 to 90,000 clones, around 80% detected once. There are a few counts of this clone. Germline V gene data show CDR1 as KGHSH and CDR2 as LQKENI. The CDR3 runs to 18 residues. Germline trimming cut 8 bases from V and 5 bases from J; bases unmatched to any gene: 18. The TCR originated in a woman aged 80 or over with acute or convalescent COVID-19. V is TRBV18 and J is TRBJ1-6; TRBD1 aligns across 7 bases. Source material: peripheral blood. In nucleotides, the CDR3 is TGTGCCAGCACAGCAGAAGCCAGGGGGTTTGGGGATAATTCACCCCTCCACTTT. Translated, it gives CASTAEARGFGDNSPLHF.